The source of this TCR beta chain is a study of control samples from healthy donors and cancer patients. Sequencing used immunoSEQ multiplex PCR; TCRdb keeps in-frame clones, though not all of them. Here the sample spans 95,000 to 100,000 clones, around 89% being singletons. This CDR3 region has 14 residues. The V gene lost 4 bases and the J gene lost 2 bases, with 14 bases spanning the gap. Germline assignment: CDR1 GTSNPN and CDR2 SVGIG (reference sequence). The rearrangement uses TRBV30 and TRBJ1-1, with unresolved D. Sequenced sample: blood. The receptor's source is a young man in good health. CDR3 amino acids: CAWTFNNLNTEAFF. The CDR3 DNA follows: TGTGCCTGGACCTTCAACAACCTAAACACTGAAGCTTTCTTT. Full variable domain (missing parts from reference TRBV30 and TRBJ1-1): SQTIHQWPATLVQPVGSPLSLECTVEGTSNPNLYWYRQAAGRGLQLLFYSVGIGQISSEVPQNLSASRPQDRQFILSSKKLLLSDSGFYLCAWTFNNLNTEAFFGQGTRLTVV.